These 12 T cell receptor beta chains came from one sample sequenced in a study of T cell responses to AZD1222 COVID-19 vaccine. Profiled with immunoSEQ multiplex PCR; TCRdb holds only in-frame clones, not every one. The sample holds more than 90,000 clones, about nine tenths seen once. Specimen: peripheral blood, collected 28 days after the second AZD1222 dose. The receptors originated from an adult who received the AZD1222 COVID-19 vaccine.

V usage is TRBV6-5 and J usage is TRBJ1-3; unclear D gene. Trimming shortened V by 6 bases and J by 2 bases, and 11 bases separated the two germline ends. Germline-derived CDR1 and CDR2 are MNHEY and SVGAGI. The CDR3 contains 14 residues. For the CDR3, the DNA is TGTGCCAGCAGCACCCGGAGGGCTGGAAACACCATATATTTT. Residues: CASSTRRAGNTIYF.

This clone was detected once. The rearrangement uses TRBV21-1 and TRBJ2-2; the table's D gene call, TRBD1, was not cross checked with the DNA. TRBV21-1 is assigned pseudogene status. The CDR3 loop spans 13 amino acids. The CDR3 region is CASSKPGAGELFF. CDR3 sequence (DNA): TGTGCCAGCAGCAAGCCAGGCGCCGGGGAGCTGTTTTTT.

The V call is TRBV19, the J call TRBJ2-2; D possibly matches TRBD1 or TRBD2 (5 bases each). Between the trimmed V and J ends, which lost 5 bases and 5 bases, there was a span of 21 bases. This CDR3 spans 17 amino acids. The germline V gene has CDR1 LNHDA and CDR2 SQIVND (reference sequence). The CDR3 reads CASSVQGFDRGTGELFF. The CDR3 coding sequence is TGTGCCAGTAGTGTTCAAGGATTCGACAGAGGGACCGGGGAGCTGTTTTTT.

The J gene is TRBJ1-2, the V gene TRBV5-1; 8 bases align to TRBD1. Unmatched junction bases numbered 3, after V lost 2 bases and J lost 6 bases. The CDR3 contains 13 residues. Germline values: CDR1 SGHRS, CDR2 YFSETQ. The CDR3 spells CASSLQGVHGYTF. DNA of the CDR3: TGCGCCAGCAGCTTACAGGGGGTTCATGGCTACACCTTC.

This chain links TRBV7-6 with TRBJ2-1; the match to TRBD2 covers 10 bases. J lost 3 bases, V lost 5 bases, and 10 bases had no gene match. There are 17 residues in the CDR3. Per the germline V gene, CDR1 is SGHVS and CDR2 is FNYEAQ. The CDR3 DNA is TGTGCCAGCAGCGCGAACCCCAGGACTAGCGGCTACAATGAGCAGTTCTTC. It yields the protein CASSANPRTSGYNEQFF.

This clone was seen a single time. The chain couples TRBV3-1 (or the pseudogene TRBV3-2) to TRBJ2-6; D unclear. The V and J ends lost 7 bases and 0 bases respectively, with 7 bases between them. Germline loops: CDR1 LGHDT, CDR2 YNNKEL (reference sequence). CDR3 size: 14 residues. In nucleotides, the CDR3 is TGTGCCAGCACAACACTCTCTGGGGCCAACGTCCTGACTTTC. This codes for CASTTLSGANVLTF.

The chain recombines TRBV6-5 with TRBJ2-5; tentatively, D is TRBD2 (5 bases). V lost 8 bases and J lost 2, with 15 bases in between. Germline V CDR1 and CDR2: MNHEY, SVGAGI. This CDR3 is 14 amino acids long. The CDR3 DNA reads TGTGCCAGCGCCCACCGCCGGGGACAAGAGACCCAGTACTTC. Protein product: CASAHRRGQETQYF.

CDR3 sequence reads: CASSSTGRLSYEQYF. CDR3 coding DNA: TGTGCCAGCAGCTCGACGGGACGCCTCTCCTACGAGCAGTACTTC. This chain uses TRBV7-9 with TRBJ2-7; the D call may be TRBD1 or TRBD2 (5 bases each). The CDR3 is 15 amino acids. V was clipped by 4 bases and J by 0 bases, with 13 bases between them. The V gene's germline CDR1 is SEHNR and CDR2 FQNEAQ (reference sequence).

CDR3 sequence (DNA): TGTGCCAGCGATACAATGCCCTACAATGAGCAGTTCTTC. It is translated as CASDTMPYNEQFF. V is TRBV6-5 and J is TRBJ2-1; D gene ambiguous. Deletions cut 8 bases from V and 2 bases from J, with 10 bases between. From germline, CDR1 is MNHEY and CDR2 SVGAGI. CDR3 length equals 13 residues.

This clone is a singleton in its sample. The chain carries TRBV11-2 and TRBJ1-3; unclear D gene. The CDR3 is made up of 13 amino acids. Germline-derived CDR1 and CDR2 are SGHAT and FQNNGV. The germline V and J ends were trimmed by 0 bases and 16 bases, with 16 bases remaining between them. CDR3 residues: CASSLDYSAGGYF. The DNA of the CDR3 is TGTGCCAGCAGCTTAGATTATTCGGCAGGTGGTTATTTT.

The chain joins TRBV5-4 to TRBJ1-4; TRBD1 agrees at 10 bases. The germline CDR1 and CDR2 sequences are SGHNT and YYREEE (reference sequence). The CDR3 spans 15 residues. V lost 4 bases and J lost 8; bases outside the gene matches: 8. The CDR3 region has the DNA TGTGCCAGCAGCAACAGACAGGGGGCCCGGGAAAAACTGTTTTTT. Translating gives CASSNRQGAREKLFF.

This chain uses TRBV27 with TRBJ2-5; 9 bases fit TRBD2. Trimming took 3 bases from V and 4 from J; bases not matched to a gene: 6. Germline-derived CDR1 and CDR2 are MNHEY and SMNVEV (reference sequence). The CDR3 is 15 amino acids. The CDR3 region is CASSFSGSYGETQYF. CDR3 bases: TGTGCCAGCAGTTTTAGCGGGAGTTACGGAGAGACCCAGTACTTC.